This is a list of T cell receptor beta chains from one sample in a study of T cell responses to AZD1222 COVID-19 vaccine. The repertoire was sequenced with immunoSEQ multiplex PCR; TCRdb's copy has only in-frame clones and lacks some. The sample holds roughly 190,000 clones; roughly nine tenths are singletons and the top ten take about 3.5%. Material: peripheral blood, obtained 28 days after the second AZD1222 dose. The receptors shown here come from an adult who received the AZD1222 COVID-19 vaccine. Each CDR3 is given with its conserved first and last residue. The D gene is left open where the match is weak. A clone size is listed for some rows: how often the clone was seen (once, few, many), or a class if it is expanded.

size	D	length	J	V	DNA	CDR3
.	TRBD2	15	TRBJ2-7	TRBV5-1	TGCGCCAGCAGCCCAGGGACTAGCGGAACCTACGAGCAGTACTTC	CASSPGTSGTYEQYF
.	.	13	TRBJ2-5	TRBV3-1/TRBV3-2	TGTGCCAGCAGCCACGGACTACCAGAGACCCAGTACTTC	CASSHGLPETQYF
.	TRBD1	17	TRBJ1-4	TRBV28	TGTGCCAGCAGTTTATTGACAGGGGTGACCGCTAATGAAAAACTGTTTTTT	CASSLLTGVTANEKLFF
.	.	15	TRBJ2-5	TRBV5-4	TGTGCCAGCAGCCTGAATTATAGGGGGGCTCAGACCCAGTACTTC	CASSLNYRGAQTQYF
.	TRBD1	14	TRBJ1-6	TRBV6-5	TGTGCCAGCAGGAGAACACAGGGGGCTTCACCCCTCCACTTT	CASRRTQGASPLHF
.	.	16	TRBJ2-1	TRBV5-1	TGCGCCAGCAGCTTGGAAAGGGGAAGCTCCTACAATGAGCAGTTCTTC	CASSLERGSSYNEQFF
.	.	12	TRBJ1-2	TRBV12-3/TRBV12-4	TGTGCCAGCAGTTTAGCCGGGACTGGCTACACCTTC	CASSLAGTGYTF
.	.	15	TRBJ2-7	TRBV3-1/TRBV3-2	TGTGCCAGCAGCCAAGTACGCGGCGGAACCTACGAGCAGTACTTC	CASSQVRGGTYEQYF
.	TRBD2	17	TRBJ2-1	TRBV5-1	TGCGCCAGCAGCCCGGAGGCTAGCGGGACCAACAACAATGAGCAGTTCTTC	CASSPEASGTNNNEQFF
.	TRBD2	16	TRBJ2-3	TRBV2	TGTGCCAGCAGAAAACATGGACTAGCGGGACCAGATACGCAGTATTTT	CASRKHGLAGPDTQYF
.	TRBD1	15	TRBJ1-5	TRBV7-2	TGTGCCAGCAGTTCACGGACAGGGGGCGATCAGCCCCAGCATTTT	CASSSRTGGDQPQHF
.	.	11	TRBJ2-1	TRBV28	TGTGCCAGCAGTTTTGCGGGACTTGAGTTCTTC	CASSFAGLEFF
once	TRBD2	16	TRBJ2-2	TRBV19	TGTGCCAGTAGAATTGGACTAGCGGGAGGCACCGGGGAGCTGTTTTTT	CASRIGLAGGTGELFF
.	.	15	TRBJ1-2	TRBV9	TGTGCCAGCAGCCCGGAGACCTACCCGAACTATGGCTACACCTTC	CASSPETYPNYGYTF
.	.	15	TRBJ1-3	TRBV5-1	TGCGCCAGCACGCAAGGGACAACTTCTGGAAACACCATATATTTT	CASTQGTTSGNTIYF
.	.	15	TRBJ1-2	TRBV28	TGTGCCAGCAGTTTGAAGAGCAGGGGAGAGTATGGCTACACCTTC	CASSLKSRGEYGYTF
.	.	15	TRBJ1-4	TRBV3-1/TRBV3-2	TGTGCCAGCAGCCGCCAGGACAGACGTAATGAAAAACTGTTTTTT	CASSRQDRRNEKLFF
.	.	15	TRBJ1-5	TRBV28	TGTGCCAGCAGTTCTTCAGGACTGGGGAATCAGCCCCAGCATTTT	CASSSSGLGNQPQHF
once	.	15	TRBJ1-5	TRBV28	TGTGCCAGCAGTCGACAGCAAAATAGCAATCAGCCCCAGCATTTT	CASSRQQNSNQPQHF
few	.	13	TRBJ1-2	TRBV3-1/TRBV3-2	TGTGCCAGCAGCCCAAACAGTAACTATGGCTACACCTTC	CASSPNSNYGYTF
.	TRBD2	19	TRBJ2-1	TRBV4-2	TGTGCCAGCAGCCAAGAATGGGGTGCGGGAGGGCCGGCATACAATGAGCAGTTCTTC	CASSQEWGAGGPAYNEQFF
.	.	13	TRBJ2-7	TRBV5-1	TGCGCCAGCAGCTTGGCGGGTTCCTACGAGCAGTACTTC	CASSLAGSYEQYF
.	.	14	TRBJ2-7	TRBV7-2	TGTGCCAGCAGCTCCCAAGCGGCTCACTACGAGCAGTACTTC	CASSSQAAHYEQYF
.	.	14	TRBJ2-2	TRBV11-3	TGTGCCAGCAGCTTAGATCCTGTCGGGGGGGAGCTGTTTTTT	CASSLDPVGGELFF
.	.	13	TRBJ2-3	TRBV24-1	TGTGCCACCAGTGATTTGACAGCAGATACGCAGTATTTT	CATSDLTADTQYF
.	TRBD2	16	TRBJ2-1	TRBV14	TGTGCCAGCAGCGTCCGGACTAGCGGGAGTCTCAATGAGCAGTTCTTC	CASSVRTSGSLNEQFF
.	TRBD2	15	TRBJ2-2	TRBV7-2	TGTGCCAGCAGCCAGACTAGCGGGGGGGACCGGGAGCTGTTTTTT	CASSQTSGGDRELFF
.	.	15	TRBJ1-6	TRBV6-5	TGTGCCAGCAGACCGGACAGAGCCAATAATTCACCCCTCCACTTT	CASRPDRANNSPLHF
.	.	14	TRBJ2-5	TRBV5-4	TGTGCCAGCAGCTTGGTGAGAGGGCAAGAGACCCAGTACTTC	CASSLVRGQETQYF
.	.	12	TRBJ2-3	TRBV18	TGTGCCAGCTCACCGCGGACAGATACGCAGTATTTT	CASSPRTDTQYF
.	.	15	TRBJ2-4	TRBV27	TGTGCCAGCAGTTTATTTGGACAGCCCGAAAACATTCAGTACTTC	CASSLFGQPENIQYF
.	.	15	TRBJ2-1	TRBV4-2	TGTGCCAGCAGCCAAGAACGGGAACCCTACAATGAGCAGTTCTTC	CASSQEREPYNEQFF
.	.	14	TRBJ1-2	TRBV28	TGTGCCAGCAGCCCAGGTACAGCTAACTATGGCTACACCTTC	CASSPGTANYGYTF
.	.	11	TRBJ2-7	TRBV6-6	TGTGCCAGCAGTCTCACCTACGAGCAGTACTTC	CASSLTYEQYF
.	.	15	TRBJ1-5	TRBV19	TGTGCCAGTAGGCAGGACCCAGATAGCAATCAGCCCCAGCATTTT	CASRQDPDSNQPQHF
.	.	14	TRBJ2-7	TRBV11-2	TGTGCCAGCAGCTTATTTTCGGGTGGTTACGAGCAGTACTTC	CASSLFSGGYEQYF
.	.	16	TRBJ2-2	TRBV5-4	TGTGCCAGCAGCCGCCGGAACGGCTCGAACACCGGGGAGCTGTTTTTT	CASSRRNGSNTGELFF
.	TRBD2	16	TRBJ2-1	TRBV10-3	TGTGCCATCAGCCCCGTCTCCGGCAGCGGGAGTAATGAGCAGTTCTTC	CAISPVSGSGSNEQFF
.	.	17	TRBJ2-7	TRBV23-1	TGCGCCAGCAGTCTTCCGATCAGACAGGCGTCCTACCGCGAGCAGTACTTC	CASSLPIRQASYREQYF
once	.	14	TRBJ2-2	TRBV2	TGTGCCAGCAGTGTCGACCTTACCCCCGGGGAGCTGTTTTTT	CASSVDLTPGELFF
.	TRBD2	15	TRBJ2-3	TRBV5-1	TGCGCCAGCAGCCTATGGCGGGGGACCACAGATACGCAGTATTTT	CASSLWRGTTDTQYF
.	TRBD1	17	TRBJ2-1	TRBV11-3	TGTGCCAGCAGCTTAGGGGACAGGCGTAGCTCCTACAATGAGCAGTTCTTC	CASSLGDRRSSYNEQFF
.	TRBD1	14	TRBJ1-2	TRBV4-2	TGTGCCAGCAGCCAGCGACAGGGGAGCTATGGCTACACCTTC	CASSQRQGSYGYTF
.	.	11	TRBJ1-1	TRBV20-1	TGCAGTCCCGTGGTCAACACTGAAGCTTTCTTT	CSPVVNTEAFF
once	TRBD2	15	TRBJ2-7	TRBV20-1	TGCAGTGCTGGTGGGGTTAGCGGGACGGGTTACGAGCAGTACTTC	CSAGGVSGTGYEQYF
.	TRBD2	13	TRBJ2-7	TRBV25-1	TGTGCCAGCAGTGTAGCGGGCTCCTACGAGCAGTACTTC	CASSVAGSYEQYF
.	.	14	TRBJ1-1	TRBV11-3	TGTGCCAGCAGCTTTTCAGGCGCGAACACTGAAGCTTTCTTT	CASSFSGANTEAFF
.	TRBD1	14	TRBJ1-2	TRBV7-2	TGTGCCAGCAGCCCTTGGACAGGGGACTATGGCTACACCTTC	CASSPWTGDYGYTF
.	.	15	TRBJ1-2	TRBV4-3	TGCGCCAGCAGCCAAGATCGTGGGGGCAGCTATGGCTACACCTTC	CASSQDRGGSYGYTF
.	TRBD2	17	TRBJ2-1	TRBV2	TGTGCCAGCAGTGAAAGGCTAGCGGGGATCTCCTACAATGAGCAGTTCTTC	CASSERLAGISYNEQFF
.	.	15	TRBJ2-1	TRBV29-1	TGCAGCGTTGAAGAGCTGGGCGGGTCCTACAATGAGCAGTTCTTC	CSVEELGGSYNEQFF
.	.	13	TRBJ2-1	TRBV30	TGTGCCTGGAGCGGGCCGGTCTACAATGAGCAGTTCTTC	CAWSGPVYNEQFF
.	.	13	TRBJ2-3	TRBV4-1	TGCGCCAGCAGCCTAGGACCCACAGATACGCAGTATTTT	CASSLGPTDTQYF
.	.	12	TRBJ2-2	TRBV24-1	TGTGCCACCGGTACGAGCACCGGGGAGCTGTTTTTT	CATGTSTGELFF
.	.	11	TRBJ2-1	TRBV27	TGTGCCAGCAGTTTATTGGGGGAGGAGTTCTTC	CASSLLGEEFF
.	.	15	TRBJ2-1	TRBV11-3	TGTGCCAGCAGCTCCGGTGGGCTAGCAAACAATGAGCAGTTCTTC	CASSSGGLANNEQFF
.	.	17	TRBJ2-5	TRBV7-2	TGTGCCAGCAGCTTCCTTCGAGGCAGATGGGGACAAGAGACCCAGTACTTC	CASSFLRGRWGQETQYF
.	.	15	TRBJ1-3	TRBV7-2	TGTGCCAGCAGCTTAAGGGCTCCCGTCGGAAACACCATATATTTT	CASSLRAPVGNTIYF
.	.	15	TRBJ1-6	TRBV24-1	TGTGCCACCAGTGAGTCAGGGAGAAGGAATTCACCCCTCCACTTT	CATSESGRRNSPLHF